These 26 T cell receptor beta chains were sequenced from one sample in a study of radiotherapy plus CTLA-4 blockade in lung cancer. The repertoire was sequenced with immunoSEQ multiplex PCR; TCRdb's copy has only in-frame clones and lacks some. The sample shows around 63,000 clones, around 76% of them seen only once. This material consisted of peripheral blood, taken from a patient treated with radiotherapy plus ipilimumab. The receptor set was obtained from a human donor with non-small cell lung cancer whose response to radiotherapy plus ipilimumab could not be evaluated. Some clones in this sample may be carry-over from other donors' samples.

The rearrangement joins TRBV5-1 to TRBJ1-4; 7 bases map to TRBD1. The germline V gene encodes CDR1 SGHRS and CDR2 YFSETQ. Unmatched junction bases numbered 3, after V lost 4 bases and J lost 6 bases. The CDR3 loop spans 13 amino acids. CDR3 coding DNA: TGCGCCAGCAGCCGAGGGACAGATGAAAAACTGTTTTTT. Translation gives CASSRGTDEKLFF.

This clone has only one observation. V is TRBV6-6 and J is TRBJ2-1, with D tentatively TRBD1 (5 bases). The CDR3 has 15 residues. The V gene's germline CDR1 is MNHNY and CDR2 SVGAGI (reference sequence). Deletions cut 6 bases from V and 1 base from J, with 13 bases between. CDR3 DNA sequence: TGTGCCAGCAGCCCAGTAGGGGAATCCTACAATGAGCAGTTCTTC. Translating gives CASSPVGESYNEQFF.

With regard to this clone: This is likely an artifact of a read error, given a far larger clone one base away. The genes are TRBV15 and TRBJ1-5; maybe TRBD1 (5 bases). Germline values: CDR1 LNHNV, CDR2 YYDKDF (reference sequence). The CDR3 consists of 15 residues. CDR3 amino acids: CATRRGREGNQPQHF. DNA of the CDR3: TGTGCCACCAGGAGAGGCAGGGAGGGCAATCAGCCCCAGCATTTT. Looking up the rest from reference TRBV15 and TRBJ1-5 gives the full variable domain: DAMVIQNPRYQVTQFGKPVTLSCSQTLNHNVMYWYQQKSSQAPKLLFHYYDKDFNNEADTPDNFQSRRPNTSFCFLDIRSPGLGDTAMYLCATRRGREGNQPQHFGDGTRLSIL.

This chain links TRBV5-5 with TRBJ1-1; D is ambiguous. CDR3 length: 14 residues. Germline assignment: CDR1 SGHKS and CDR2 YYEKEE (reference sequence). Trimming took off 0 bases at V and 11 bases at J, with 17 bases between the two ends. CDR3 protein: CASSLGGTRGRAFF. The CDR3 region has the DNA TGTGCCAGCAGCTTGGGGGGTACGAGAGGGAGGGCTTTCTTT.

The chain has TRBV9 and TRBJ2-1; TRBD1 is a possible D gene (5 bases). The V gene's germline CDR1 is SGDLS and CDR2 YYNGEE. V was trimmed by 3 bases and J by 5 bases, leaving 27 bases between them. This CDR3 is 19 amino acids long. The CDR3 reads CASSDRVGLSPQTDNEQFF. The CDR3, as DNA: TGTGCCAGCAGCGACCGCGTGGGGCTTTCCCCCCAGACAGACAATGAGCAGTTCTTC.

V usage is TRBV4-2 and J usage is TRBJ2-7; TRBD2 aligns across 9 bases. The CDR3 covers 14 residues. The ends lost 1 base at V and 3 bases at J; junction bases unmatched: 1. Germline-derived CDR1 and CDR2 are LGHNA and YNFKEQ. The CDR3 spells CASSQVAGDYEQYF. In DNA form, the CDR3 reads TGTGCCAGCAGCCAAGTAGCGGGGGACTACGAGCAGTACTTC.

This chain uses TRBV6-5 with TRBJ2-7; possibly TRBD1 for D (6 bases). Trimming left V 2 bases short and J 1 base short, with 12 bases between. The CDR3 is 15 amino acids. The germline gives CDR1 MNHEY, CDR2 SVGAGI. The CDR3 here is CASSYVQGRSYEQYF. The CDR3 region has the DNA TGTGCCAGCAGTTACGTTCAGGGGAGATCCTACGAGCAGTACTTC.

The V call is TRBV27, the J call TRBJ1-2; D is possibly TRBD1 (6 bases). The CDR3 sequence is 16 residues long. V dropped 3 bases and J dropped 2 bases, with 16 bases sitting between them. CDR1 and CDR2 (germline): MNHEY, SMNVEV (reference sequence). The CDR3 reads CASSLGPGQKNYGYTF. The CDR3 DNA reads TGTGCCAGCAGTTTGGGCCCGGGACAAAAAAACTATGGCTACACCTTC.

The chain employs TRBV5-4 and TRBJ2-7; 10 nucleotides align to TRBD1. The CDR3 extends over 15 amino acids. V trimming: 3 bases; J trimming: 3 bases; junction bases outside the gene matches: 6. Germline-derived CDR1 and CDR2 are SGHNT and YYREEE (reference sequence). In DNA form, the CDR3 reads TGTGCCAGCAGCTGGGGGACAGGGGCTCACTACGAGCAGTACTTC. Translated, it gives CASSWGTGAHYEQYF.

V and J are TRBV25-1 and TRBJ2-6; maybe TRBD1 (5 bases). V gave up 8 bases and J gave up 0 bases, with 14 bases separating them. CDR1 is MGHDK, CDR2 SYGVNS, per germline. This CDR3 spans 16 amino acids. CDR3 sequence: CASRQTVSSGANVLTF. The CDR3 DNA sequence: TGTGCCAGCCGGCAGACAGTCTCCTCTGGGGCCAACGTCCTGACTTTC.

J is TRBJ2-4 and V is TRBV5-1; 10 positions agree with TRBD1. From germline, CDR1 is SGHRS and CDR2 YFSETQ. The CDR3 runs to 16 residues. With 5 bases clipped from V and 2 bases from J, the junction kept 7 bases outside the gene matches. The CDR3 loop reads CASRPGQGDSKNIQYF. CDR3 nucleotide sequence: TGCGCCAGCAGGCCCGGACAGGGGGATTCCAAAAACATTCAGTACTTC.

V gene TRBV5-5 combines with J gene TRBJ1-2, with D perhaps matching TRBD1 (6 bases). CDR1 and CDR2 from the germline V gene are SGHKS and YYEKEE (reference sequence). Trimming left V 0 bases short and J 2 bases short, with 14 bases between. The CDR3 has 16 amino acids. In DNA form, the CDR3 reads TGTGCCAGCAGCTTGGTGTCTGGGGGCTTGAACTATGGCTACACCTTC. As protein: CASSLVSGGLNYGYTF.

This clone was counted a single time. V and J are TRBV2 and TRBJ1-1; 7 nucleotides align to TRBD1. The CDR3 has 15 residues. Germline assignment: CDR1 SNHLY and CDR2 FYNNEI. Trimming cost V 1 base and J 3 bases; bases outside gene matches: 5. CDR3 sequence reads: CASSEGDSFYTEAFF. As DNA, the CDR3 is TGTGCCAGCAGTGAAGGGGACAGTTTCTACACTGAAGCTTTCTTT.

This rearrangement joins TRBV19 to TRBJ2-7; 9 bases map to TRBD1. Germline CDR1 and CDR2: LNHDA and SQIVND (reference sequence). This CDR3 has 14 residues. Trimming removed 7 bases from V and 6 bases from J; junction bases left unmatched: 10. CDR3 amino acids: CASTPGTGKGEQYF. CDR3 nucleotide sequence: TGTGCCAGTACCCCGGGGACAGGGAAAGGCGAGCAGTACTTC. The full variable domain, its missing parts supplied by reference TRBV19 and TRBJ2-7, is DGGITQSPKYLFRKEGQNVTLSCEQNLNHDAMYWYRQDPGQGLRLIYYSQIVNDFQKGDIAEGYSVSREKKESFPLTVTSAQKNPTAFYLCASTPGTGKGEQYFGPGTRLTVT.

This clone has just a few counts. The chain uses TRBV7-3 and TRBJ1-6; D unresolved. The germline V gene encodes CDR1 SGHTA and CDR2 FQGTGA. Between the trimmed V and J ends, which lost 1 base and 9 bases, there was a span of 7 bases. This CDR3 is 13 amino acids long. CDR3 bases: TGTGCCAGCAGCTTAAATGCGGGTTCACCCCTCCACTTT. Amino acid sequence: CASSLNAGSPLHF.

The rearrangement links TRBV5-1 to TRBJ2-6, with 12 bases lining up with TRBD1. The V segment lost 6 bases and the J segment 4 bases; nucleotides outside the gene matches: 8. CDR3 length: 17 residues. Germline loops: CDR1 SGHRS, CDR2 YFSETQ. The CDR3 sequence: CASIMGTGGSGANVLTF. In nucleotides, the CDR3 is TGCGCCAGCATCATGGGGACAGGGGGCTCCGGGGCCAACGTCCTGACTTTC.

The chain joins TRBV7-2 to TRBJ1-1; D is possibly TRBD1 (5 bases). The germline gives CDR1 SGHTA, CDR2 FQGNSA. Trimming removed 7 bases from V and 6 bases from J, with 12 bases in between. This CDR3 has 12 residues. CDR3 bases: TGTGCCAGCACTTTTAGCAGGGCTGAAGCTTTCTTT. Translated: CASTFSRAEAFF. Looking up the rest from reference TRBV7-2 and TRBJ1-1 gives the full variable domain: GAGVSQSPSNKVTEKGKDVELRCDPISGHTALYWYRQSLGQGLEFLIYFQGNSAPDKSGLPSDRFSAERTGGSVSTLTIQRTQQEDSAVYLCASTFSRAEAFFGQGTRLTVV.

V usage is TRBV4-3 and J usage is TRBJ2-1; 13 bases align to TRBD2. Trimming at V came to 4 bases and at J to 6 bases, leaving 3 bases not matched to a gene. The CDR3 extends over 15 amino acids. CDR1 and CDR2 (germline): LGHNA, YSLEER. CDR3 residues: CASSLTSGGANEQFF. The CDR3 DNA reads as TGCGCCAGCAGCCTAACTAGCGGGGGGGCCAATGAGCAGTTCTTC.

This chain joins TRBV9 and TRBJ1-2; D uncertain. CDR1 is SGDLS, CDR2 YYNGEE, per germline. CDR3 length: 13 residues. Deletions cut 0 bases from V and 4 bases from J, with 7 bases between. CDR3 in DNA: TGTGCCAGCAGCGTAGGGGGAGTCTATGGCTACACCTTC. This sequence encodes CASSVGGVYGYTF.

This clone appeared a few times. CDR3 in amino acids: CASSLEAGALWETQYF. CDR3 nucleotides: TGCGCCAGCAGCTTGGAGGCGGGCGCCCTCTGGGAGACCCAGTACTTC. This chain links TRBV5-1 with TRBJ2-5, with a possible D match to TRBD2 (5 bases). Germline V lookup: CDR1 SGHRS, CDR2 YFSETQ. Trimming removed 0 bases from V and 5 bases from J, with 17 bases in between. The CDR3 runs to 16 residues.

This clone was detected once. V gene TRBV4-3 combines with J gene TRBJ1-6; D perhaps matches TRBD1 (5 bases). The ends were cut back, 0 bases at V and 10 bases at J, with 13 bases in the middle. CDR3 length equals 15 residues. Germline CDR1 and CDR2: LGHNA and YSLEER. CDR3: CASSQEGSGGSPLHF. The CDR3 coding sequence is TGCGCCAGCAGCCAAGAGGGCTCGGGGGGATCACCCCTCCACTTT.

This clone was seen just once. The rearrangement links TRBV6-6 to TRBJ2-1, with D possibly TRBD2 on 6 matching bases. Germline lookup yields CDR1 MNHNY and CDR2 SVGAGI (reference sequence). V dropped 0 bases and J dropped 7 bases, with 16 bases sitting between them. This CDR3 comprises 16 residues. The CDR3 loop is CASSYSGGGITNEQFF. Here the CDR3 DNA reads TGTGCCAGCAGTTACTCAGGTGGGGGGATTACTAATGAGCAGTTCTTC.

The chain couples TRBV7-3 to TRBJ1-2; 7 bases fit TRBD1. Per the germline V gene, CDR1 is SGHTA and CDR2 is FQGTGA. The ends lost 4 bases at V and 3 bases at J; junction bases unmatched: 8. CDR3 size: 15 residues. The CDR3 region is CASSSAATGYYGYTF. Here the CDR3 DNA reads TGTGCCAGCAGCTCCGCAGCGACAGGGTACTATGGCTACACCTTC.

V usage is TRBV6-5 and J usage is TRBJ1-2, with TRBD1 as a possible D gene (6 bases). Trimming removed 6 bases from V and 4 bases from J, with 9 bases in between. CDR3 size: 12 residues. Germline V lookup: CDR1 MNHEY, CDR2 SVGAGI. CDR3: CASREDSYGYTF. DNA for the CDR3: TGTGCCAGCAGAGAGGACAGCTATGGCTACACCTTC.

The chain joins TRBV18 to TRBJ1-3, with D tentatively TRBD1 (5 bases). This CDR3 has 17 amino acids. Trimming cost V 6 bases and J 0 bases, with 18 bases left between them. The germline CDR1 and CDR2 sequences are KGHSH and LQKENI. CDR3 coding DNA: TGTGCCAGCTCCCCAACCGGACATATAGGCTCTGGAAACACCATATATTTT. Translation gives CASSPTGHIGSGNTIYF.

This clone was counted a single time. The genes are TRBV27 and TRBJ2-5; D remains ambiguous. Judging by the DNA end, TRBJ2-7 fits better; the J call may be wrong. Germline-derived CDR1 and CDR2 are MNHEY and SMNVEV (reference sequence). This CDR3 is built from 14 residues. Here the CDR3 DNA reads TGTGCCAGCAGTTTATCCGGGTCTTCCTACGAGCAGTACTTC. Protein sequence: CASSLSGSSYEQYF.